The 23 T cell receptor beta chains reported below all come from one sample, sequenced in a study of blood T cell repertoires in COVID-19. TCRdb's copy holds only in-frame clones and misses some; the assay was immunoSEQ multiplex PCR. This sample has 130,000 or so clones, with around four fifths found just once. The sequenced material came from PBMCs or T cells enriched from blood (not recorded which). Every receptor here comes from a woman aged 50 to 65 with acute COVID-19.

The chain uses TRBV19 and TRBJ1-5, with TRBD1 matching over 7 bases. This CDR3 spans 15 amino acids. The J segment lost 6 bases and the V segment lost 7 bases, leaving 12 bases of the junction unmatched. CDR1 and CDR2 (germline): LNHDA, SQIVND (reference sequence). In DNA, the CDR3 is TGTGCCAGTATGGGGGCGACAGGGAGCGTTCAGCCCCAGCATTTT. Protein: CASMGATGSVQPQHF.

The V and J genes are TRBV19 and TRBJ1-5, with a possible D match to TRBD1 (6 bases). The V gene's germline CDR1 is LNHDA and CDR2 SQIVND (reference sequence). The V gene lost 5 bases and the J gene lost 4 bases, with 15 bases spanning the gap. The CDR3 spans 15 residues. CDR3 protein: CASSPQGPRNQPQHF. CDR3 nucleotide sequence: TGTGCCAGTAGTCCACAGGGTCCCCGAAATCAGCCCCAGCATTTT.

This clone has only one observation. CDR3: CASSEDSHTGELFF. The CDR3, as DNA: TGTGCCAGCAGCGAAGACAGCCACACCGGGGAGCTGTTTTTT. V usage is TRBV7-3 and J usage is TRBJ2-2, with TRBD1 as a possible D gene (5 bases). Germline V gene lookup returns CDR1 SGHTA and CDR2 FQGTGA. V gave up 5 bases and J gave up 3 bases, with 10 bases separating them. This CDR3 spans 14 amino acids. Variable domain in full (rest from reference TRBV7-3 and TRBJ2-2): GAGVSQTPSNKVTEKGKYVELRCDPISGHTALYWYRQSLGQGPEFLIYFQGTGAADDSGLPNDRFFAVRPEGSVSTLKIQRTERGDSAVYLCASSEDSHTGELFFGEGSRLTVL.

CDR3 loop: CAWSVPGVNYGYTF. For the CDR3, the DNA is TGTGCCTGGAGTGTCCCCGGGGTAAACTATGGCTACACCTTC. The chain couples TRBV30 to TRBJ1-2, with D unclear. Germline lookup yields CDR1 GTSNPN and CDR2 SVGIG (reference sequence). V was shortened by 0 bases and J by 2 bases, with 10 bases between the two germline ends. The CDR3 has 14 amino acids.

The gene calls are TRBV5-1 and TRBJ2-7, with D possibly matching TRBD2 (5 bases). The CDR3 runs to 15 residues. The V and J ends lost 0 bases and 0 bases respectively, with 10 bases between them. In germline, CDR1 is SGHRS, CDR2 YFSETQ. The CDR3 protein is CASSLVPGSSYEQYF. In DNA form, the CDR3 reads TGCGCCAGCAGCTTGGTTCCTGGGAGCTCCTACGAGCAGTACTTC.

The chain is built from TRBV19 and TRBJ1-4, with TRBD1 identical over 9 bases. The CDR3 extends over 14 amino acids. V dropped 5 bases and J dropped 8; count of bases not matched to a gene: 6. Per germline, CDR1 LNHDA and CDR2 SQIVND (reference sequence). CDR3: CASSPGQGWEKLFF. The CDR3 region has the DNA TGTGCCAGTAGTCCGGGACAGGGTTGGGAAAAACTGTTTTTT.

The CDR3, as DNA: TGTGCCAGCCGGAACTATGGCTACACCTTC. Amino acids: CASRNYGYTF. The chain joins TRBV21-1 to TRBJ1-2. TRBV21-1 is an annotated pseudogene. The CDR3 sequence is 10 residues long.

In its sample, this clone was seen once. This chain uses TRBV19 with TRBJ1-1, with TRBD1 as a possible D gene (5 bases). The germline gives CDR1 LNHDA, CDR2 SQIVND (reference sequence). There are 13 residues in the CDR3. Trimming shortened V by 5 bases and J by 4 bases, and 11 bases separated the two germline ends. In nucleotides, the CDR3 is TGTGCCAGTAGTTGGGGGGAGCGCACTGAAGCTTTCTTT. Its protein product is CASSWGERTEAFF.

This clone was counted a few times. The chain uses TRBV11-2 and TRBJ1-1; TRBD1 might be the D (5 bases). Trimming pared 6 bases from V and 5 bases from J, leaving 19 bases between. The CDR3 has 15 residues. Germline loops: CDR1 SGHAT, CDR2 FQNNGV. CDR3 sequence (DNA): TGTGCCAGCAGGTTTACATTCGGGGGACGAACTGAAGCTTTCTTT. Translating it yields CASRFTFGGRTEAFF. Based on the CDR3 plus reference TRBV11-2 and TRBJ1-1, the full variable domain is EAGVAQSPRYKIIEKRQSVAFWCNPISGHATLYWYQQILGQGPKLLIQFQNNGVVDDSQLPKDRFSAERLKGVDSTLKIQPAKLEDSAVYLCASRFTFGGRTEAFFGQGTRLTVV.

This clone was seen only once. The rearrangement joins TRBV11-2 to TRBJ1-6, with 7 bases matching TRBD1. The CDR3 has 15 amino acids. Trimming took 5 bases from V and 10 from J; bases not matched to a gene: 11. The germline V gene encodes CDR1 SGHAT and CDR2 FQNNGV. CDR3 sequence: CASSPRGRVGSPLHF. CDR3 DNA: TGTGCCAGCAGCCCGAGGGGGCGGGTAGGGTCACCCCTCCACTTT.

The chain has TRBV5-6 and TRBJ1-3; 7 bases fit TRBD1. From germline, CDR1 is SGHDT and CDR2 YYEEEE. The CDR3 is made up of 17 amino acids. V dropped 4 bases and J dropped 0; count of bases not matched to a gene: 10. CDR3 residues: CASSLGQIFFSGNTIYF. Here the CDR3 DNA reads TGTGCCAGCAGCCTGGGACAGATATTCTTCTCTGGAAACACCATATATTTT.

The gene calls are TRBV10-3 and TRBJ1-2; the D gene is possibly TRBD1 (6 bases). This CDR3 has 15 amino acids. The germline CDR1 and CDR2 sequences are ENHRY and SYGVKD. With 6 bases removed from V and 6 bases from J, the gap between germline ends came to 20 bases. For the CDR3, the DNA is TGTGCCATCAGGCCCGGGAGGGGGGCGCGCAATGGCTACACCTTC. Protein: CAIRPGRGARNGYTF.

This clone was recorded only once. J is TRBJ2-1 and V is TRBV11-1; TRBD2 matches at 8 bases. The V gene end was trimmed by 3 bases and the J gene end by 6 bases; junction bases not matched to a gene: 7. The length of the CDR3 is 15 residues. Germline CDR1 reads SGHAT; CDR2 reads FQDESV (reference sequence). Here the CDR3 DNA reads TGTGCCAGCAGCTTGTCGGCGGGAGGCCTCAATGAGCAGTTCTTC. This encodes CASSLSAGGLNEQFF.

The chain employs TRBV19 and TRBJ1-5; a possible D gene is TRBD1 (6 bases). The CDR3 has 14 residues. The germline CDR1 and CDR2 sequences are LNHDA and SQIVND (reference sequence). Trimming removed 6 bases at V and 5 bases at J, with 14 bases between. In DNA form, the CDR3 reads TGTGCCAGTAGCCCCAGCGGGGGGCATCAGCCCCAGCATTTT. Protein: CASSPSGGHQPQHF.

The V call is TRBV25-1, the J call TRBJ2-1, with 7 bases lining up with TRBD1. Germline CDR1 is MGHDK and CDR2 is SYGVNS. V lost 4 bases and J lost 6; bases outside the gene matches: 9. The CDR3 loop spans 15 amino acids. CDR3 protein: CASSGPGQSSNEQFF. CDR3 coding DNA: TGTGCCAGCAGTGGGCCGGGACAGTCTTCCAATGAGCAGTTCTTC.

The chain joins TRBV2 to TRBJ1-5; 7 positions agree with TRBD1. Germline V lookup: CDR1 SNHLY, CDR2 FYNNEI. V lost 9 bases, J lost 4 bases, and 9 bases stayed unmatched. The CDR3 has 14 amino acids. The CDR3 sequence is CASQQGFENQPQHF. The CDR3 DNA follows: TGTGCCAGTCAACAGGGGTTTGAGAATCAGCCCCAGCATTTT.

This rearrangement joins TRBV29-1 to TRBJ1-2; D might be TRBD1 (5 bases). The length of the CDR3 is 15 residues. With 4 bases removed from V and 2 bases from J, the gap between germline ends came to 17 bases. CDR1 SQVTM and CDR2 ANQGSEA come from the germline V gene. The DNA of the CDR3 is TGCAGCGTTGGGGAACCTTCAGGGCGGAACTATGGCTACACCTTC. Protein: CSVGEPSGRNYGYTF.

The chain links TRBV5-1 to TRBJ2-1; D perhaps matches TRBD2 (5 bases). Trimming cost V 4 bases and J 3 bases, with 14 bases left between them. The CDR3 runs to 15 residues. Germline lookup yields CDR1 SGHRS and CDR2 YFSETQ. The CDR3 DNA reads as TGCGCCAGCAGCCCTCGCCCTAGCTTCTACAATGAGCAGTTCTTC. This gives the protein CASSPRPSFYNEQFF.

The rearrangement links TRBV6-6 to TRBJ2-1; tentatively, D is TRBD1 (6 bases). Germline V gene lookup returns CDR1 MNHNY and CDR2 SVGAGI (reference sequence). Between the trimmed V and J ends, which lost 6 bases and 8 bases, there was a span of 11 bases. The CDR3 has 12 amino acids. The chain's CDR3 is CASRQGLHEQFF. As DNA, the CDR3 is TGTGCCAGCAGACAGGGTTTGCATGAGCAGTTCTTC.

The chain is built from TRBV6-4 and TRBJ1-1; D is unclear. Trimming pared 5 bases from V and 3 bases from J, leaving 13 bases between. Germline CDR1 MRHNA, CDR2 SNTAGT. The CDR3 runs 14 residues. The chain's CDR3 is CASSPSSGDTEAFF. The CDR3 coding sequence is TGTGCCAGCAGTCCCTCGTCAGGCGACACTGAAGCTTTCTTT.

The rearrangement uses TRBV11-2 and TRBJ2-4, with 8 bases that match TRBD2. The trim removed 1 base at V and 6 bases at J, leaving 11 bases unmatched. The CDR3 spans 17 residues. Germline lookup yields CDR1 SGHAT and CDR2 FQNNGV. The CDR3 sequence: CASSLGDPGGPGNIQYF. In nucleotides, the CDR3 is TGTGCCAGCAGCTTAGGGGACCCGGGAGGGCCGGGAAACATTCAGTACTTC. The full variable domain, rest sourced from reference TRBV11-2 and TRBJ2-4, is EAGVAQSPRYKIIEKRQSVAFWCNPISGHATLYWYQQILGQGPKLLIQFQNNGVVDDSQLPKDRFSAERLKGVDSTLKIQPAKLEDSAVYLCASSLGDPGGPGNIQYFGAGTRLSVL.

In nucleotides, the CDR3 is TGTGCCAGCAGCTTCCCGGGGACAGACTATGGCTACACCTTC. Protein sequence: CASSFPGTDYGYTF. V is TRBV5-6 and J is TRBJ1-2; the match to TRBD1 covers 7 bases. This CDR3 spans 14 amino acids. The V gene end was trimmed by 2 bases and the J gene end by 3 bases; junction bases not matched to a gene: 4. Germline CDR1 and CDR2: SGHDT and YYEEEE.

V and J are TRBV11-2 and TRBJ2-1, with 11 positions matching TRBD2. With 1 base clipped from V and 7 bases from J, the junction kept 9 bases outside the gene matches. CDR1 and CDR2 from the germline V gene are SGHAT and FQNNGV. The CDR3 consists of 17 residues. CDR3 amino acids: CASSLGASGGFWNEQFF. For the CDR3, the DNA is TGTGCCAGCAGCTTAGGGGCTAGCGGGGGGTTTTGGAATGAGCAGTTCTTC. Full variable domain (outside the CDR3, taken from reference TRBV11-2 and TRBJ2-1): EAGVAQSPRYKIIEKRQSVAFWCNPISGHATLYWYQQILGQGPKLLIQFQNNGVVDDSQLPKDRFSAERLKGVDSTLKIQPAKLEDSAVYLCASSLGASGGFWNEQFFGPGTRLTVL.